This record looks at one TCR beta chain sequence and its context. The CDR3 totals 15 residues. The germline gives CDR1 MNHEY, CDR2 SMNVEV (reference sequence). J was trimmed by 7 bases and V by 3 bases; bases with no gene match: 6. Per the study methods: Estimation of nucleated cell counts was performed using reference gene primer amplification. Clones were sequenced by immunoSEQ multiplex PCR, and TCRdb holds only the in-frame ones, with some missing. V, J and clone size are taken as reported in that table, and D and trimming were inferred from the DNA itself. The table has 130,000 to 150,000 clones, about nine tenths seen once. The data were obtained in a study of blood T cell repertoires in COVID-19. The overall study: Specimens from acute and convalescent COVID-19 originated in the United States, Italy and Spain. The cDNA or gDNA used as material had been derived from T cells, B-cell-depleted T cells, or PBMCs.

The chain is built from TRBV27 and TRBJ1-4, with TRBD1 matching 9 bases. Material: peripheral blood. The TCR sequence derives from a man aged 50 or older who had recovered from COVID-19. The CDR3 spells CASSFHRGRIEKLFF. The DNA of the CDR3 is TGTGCCAGCAGTTTTCACAGGGGGCGCATTGAAAAACTGTTTTTT. Drawing the rest from reference TRBV27 and TRBJ1-4, the complete variable domain is EAQVTQNPRYLITVTGKKLTVTCSQNMNHEYMSWYRQDPGLGLRQIYYSMNVEVTDKGDVPEGYKVSRKEKRNFPLILESPSPNQTSLYFCASSFHRGRIEKLFFGSGTQLSVL.